This T cell receptor beta chain was recorded in a study of T cells in Graves' hyperthyroidism and ophthalmopathy (dated by TCRdb to between 2018 and 2021). Turning to the overall study: Peripheral blood was sampled at the time of initial diagnosis, prior to any treatment. To identify TCR V-J signatures that set the groups apart, the researchers used a discovery cohort of 90 to 100 patients, made up of 40 to 45 with Graves' ophthalmopathy and around 58 with stable Graves' hyperthyroidism. Prospective prediction of ophthalmopathy was tested in an independent validation cohort consisting of some 20 hyperthyroidism patients and approximately 16 patients who later progressed to ophthalmopathy. The 100 or so discovery patients were randomly divided into training and test sets at a 7:3 ratio. In addition, the study compared T-cell repertoires in thyroid tissue and in blood from six Graves' hyperthyroidism patients. Once sampling was done, hyperthyroidism patients were given methimazole at a starting dose of 30 mg daily, whereas ophthalmopathy patients were given high-dose intravenous methylprednisolone. TCR Vbeta CDR3 sequencing of 135 peripheral blood samples (over 40 ophthalmopathy, over 70 hyperthyroidism and approximately 17 progressor patients) is reported in the paper. General conclusions and limits of the study: No statistical method was used to fix the sample size in advance, and group allocation was not hidden from the investigators. Most expanded thyroid clonotypes (frequency above 0.001) were also detected in blood, suggesting blood repertoires may reflect thyroid immune responses. In validation, the model predicted progression to ophthalmopathy with approximately 70% sensitivity and over 72% specificity, a median of about 6 months before onset. Ophthalmopathy was separated from stable hyperthyroidism by a 13 V-J signature model, with over 85% sensitivity and approximately 84% specificity obtained in cross-validation and 80%/75% obtained in testing.

The TCR beta CDR3 regions were amplified from RNA transcripts. A first-round RT-PCR of the TCR CDR3 used the HTBI primer set with the Qiagen OneStep RT-PCR kit. The libraries were constructed in a second round of multiplex PCR and then size-selected and purified. The libraries were sequenced on an Illumina HiSeq2000 using paired-end 100 bp reads. On the authors' methods: SOAPnuke was used to process the raw data, with reads discarded if the reads contained adapters or uncalled bases, had a mean Phred below 15, or lacked an exact constant-primer or identifier match. COPE v1.2.5 was used to merge high-quality paired reads, and clonotypes were defined as unique nucleotide sequences. MiTCR v1.1 was used to align clonotypes to the IMGT TRBV, TRBD and TRBJ reference segments. Only V-J combinations with frequency above 0.0001, covering about 99% of repertoires, were analysed. A TCS score was defined as the ratio between F50 (clonal expansion) and ExV (chaos), using BLOSUM62-based TCRdist between CDR3 peptides within each V-J. Welch's t-statistics and random forest reduced 450 to 600 V-J features to some 14, which were used in a naive Bayes classifier (R e1071). Through fastp at Q25 and MiXCR, TCRdb rebuilt clones from the public reads, retaining in-frame beta chains. Each record represents a unique CDR3 protein, reported with the most common genes and DNA among its rows. The V and J calls follow TCRdb's processing rather than the paper's. The sample includes approximately 300,000 distinct CDR3 sequences, with approximately 18% observed a single time. 39% of the sample is in the top ten clones.

This clonotype was observed a handful of times. The antigen it binds to is not known. No quality values exist for individual bases; no much larger clone is one base distant. Ophthalmopathy patients had moderately to severely active disease, with a Clinical Activity Score of 3 or more, a NOSPECS grade of 4 or more, and a disease duration of less than 3 months. Patients with uncontrolled infections, other autoimmune diseases, pregnancy or lactation were excluded. Diagnoses were established on the basis of clinical symptoms, serum thyroxine and TRAb, thyroid ultrasound, and orbital computed tomography. PBMCs were separated from 10 ml of fresh peripheral blood using Ficoll-Paque density gradient centrifugation. Trizol reagent was used to extract total RNA, and RNA quality was then checked on an Agilent 2100 Bioanalyzer. V lost 2 bases and J lost 7 bases; the stretch between them is 16 bases long. CDR3 length: 15 amino acids, cysteine to phenylalanine. Only the CDR3 DNA stays, 45 bases, in frame from base 1. The germline V gene sets CDR1 to SGDLS and CDR2 to YYNGEE.

This clonotype was sampled from a man in his fifties or sixties with Graves' ophthalmopathy. The sequenced sample was blood. The sequence is built from TRBV9 and TRBJ2-1; the D gene is possibly TRBD2, with 6 bases matching. This receptor has the CDR3 CASSVRGSSRNEQFF. DNA sequence: TGTGCCAGCAGCGTCCGGGGGTCTAGTAGGAATGAGCAGTTCTTC.